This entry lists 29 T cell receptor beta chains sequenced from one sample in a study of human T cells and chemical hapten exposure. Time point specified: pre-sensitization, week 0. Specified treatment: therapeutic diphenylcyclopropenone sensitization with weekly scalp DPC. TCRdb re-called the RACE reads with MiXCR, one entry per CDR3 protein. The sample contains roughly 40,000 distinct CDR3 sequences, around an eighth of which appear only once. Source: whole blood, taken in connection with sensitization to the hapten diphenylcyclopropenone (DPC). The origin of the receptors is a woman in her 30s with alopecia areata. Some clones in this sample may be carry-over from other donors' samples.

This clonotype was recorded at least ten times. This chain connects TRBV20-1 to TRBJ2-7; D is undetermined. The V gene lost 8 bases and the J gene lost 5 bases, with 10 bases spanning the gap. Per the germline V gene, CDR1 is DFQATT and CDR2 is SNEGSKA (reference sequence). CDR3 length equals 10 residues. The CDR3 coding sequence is TGCAGTCCGCTTAGTAACGAGCAGTACTTC. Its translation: CSPLSNEQYF.

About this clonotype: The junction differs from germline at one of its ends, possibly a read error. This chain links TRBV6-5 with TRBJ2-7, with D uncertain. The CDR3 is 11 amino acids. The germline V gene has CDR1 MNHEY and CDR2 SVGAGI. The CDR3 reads CASSDSAKQYF. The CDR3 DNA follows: TGTGCCAGCAGTGACTCGGCGAAGCAGTACTTC.

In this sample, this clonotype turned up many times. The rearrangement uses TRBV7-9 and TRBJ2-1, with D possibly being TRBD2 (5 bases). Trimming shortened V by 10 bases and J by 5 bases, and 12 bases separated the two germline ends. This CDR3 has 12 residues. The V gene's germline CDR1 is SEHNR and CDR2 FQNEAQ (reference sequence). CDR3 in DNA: TGTGCCATGAGCGGAGGAAACAATGAGCAGTTCTTC. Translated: CAMSGGNNEQFF.

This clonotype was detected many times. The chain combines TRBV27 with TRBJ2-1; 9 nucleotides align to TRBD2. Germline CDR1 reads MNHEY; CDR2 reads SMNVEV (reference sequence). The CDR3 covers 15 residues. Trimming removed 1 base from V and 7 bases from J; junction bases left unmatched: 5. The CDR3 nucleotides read TGTGCCAGCAGTTTATTGGCGGGAGGGTTGAATGAGCAGTTCTTC. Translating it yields CASSLLAGGLNEQFF.

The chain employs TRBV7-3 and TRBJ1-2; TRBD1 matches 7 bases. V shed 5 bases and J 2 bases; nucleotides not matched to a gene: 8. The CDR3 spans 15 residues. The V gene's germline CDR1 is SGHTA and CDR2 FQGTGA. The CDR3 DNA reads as TGTGCCAGCAGCCCCCAGAAGGGGGCGAACTATGGCTACACCTTC. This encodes CASSPQKGANYGYTF.

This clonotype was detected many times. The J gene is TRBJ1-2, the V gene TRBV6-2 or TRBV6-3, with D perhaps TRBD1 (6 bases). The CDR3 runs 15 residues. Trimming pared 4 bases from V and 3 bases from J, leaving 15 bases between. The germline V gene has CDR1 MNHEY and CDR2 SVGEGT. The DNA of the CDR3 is TGTGCCAGCAGTTCCCGGGGGCTGCGGGACTATGGCTACACCTTC. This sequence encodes CASSSRGLRDYGYTF.

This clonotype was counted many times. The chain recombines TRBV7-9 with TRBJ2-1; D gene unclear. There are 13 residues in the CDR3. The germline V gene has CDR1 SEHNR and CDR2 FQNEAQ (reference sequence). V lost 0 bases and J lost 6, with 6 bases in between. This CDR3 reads CASSLASLNEQFF. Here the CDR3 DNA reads TGTGCCAGCAGCTTAGCTTCCCTCAATGAGCAGTTCTTC.

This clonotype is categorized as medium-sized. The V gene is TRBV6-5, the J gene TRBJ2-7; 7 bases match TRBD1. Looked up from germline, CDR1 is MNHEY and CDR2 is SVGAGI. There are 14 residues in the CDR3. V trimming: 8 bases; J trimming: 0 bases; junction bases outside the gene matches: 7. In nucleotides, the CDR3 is TGTGCCAGCGGGATACAGGGGAGCTCCTACGAGCAGTACTTC. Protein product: CASGIQGSSYEQYF.

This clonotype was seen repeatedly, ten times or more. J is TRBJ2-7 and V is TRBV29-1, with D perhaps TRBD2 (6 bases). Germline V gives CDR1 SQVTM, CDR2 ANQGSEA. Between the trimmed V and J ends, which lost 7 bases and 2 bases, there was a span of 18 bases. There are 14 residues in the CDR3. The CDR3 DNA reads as TGCAGCGCCGCAGGGCAGGGACTTCCCTACGAGCAGTACTTC. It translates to CSAAGQGLPYEQYF.

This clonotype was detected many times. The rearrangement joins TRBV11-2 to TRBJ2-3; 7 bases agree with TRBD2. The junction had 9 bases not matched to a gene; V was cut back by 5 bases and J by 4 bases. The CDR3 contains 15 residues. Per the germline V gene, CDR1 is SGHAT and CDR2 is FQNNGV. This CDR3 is CASSLSAGAPDTQYF. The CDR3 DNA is TGTGCCAGCAGCCTCTCGGCGGGAGCCCCAGATACGCAGTATTTT.

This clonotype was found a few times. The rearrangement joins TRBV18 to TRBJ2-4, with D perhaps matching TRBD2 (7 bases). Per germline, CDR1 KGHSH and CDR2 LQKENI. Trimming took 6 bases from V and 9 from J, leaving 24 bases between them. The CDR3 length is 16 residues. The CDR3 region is CASSKPRGLEGGIQYF. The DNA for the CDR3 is TGTGCCAGCTCCAAGCCAAGAGGACTAGAGGGGGGCATTCAGTACTTC.

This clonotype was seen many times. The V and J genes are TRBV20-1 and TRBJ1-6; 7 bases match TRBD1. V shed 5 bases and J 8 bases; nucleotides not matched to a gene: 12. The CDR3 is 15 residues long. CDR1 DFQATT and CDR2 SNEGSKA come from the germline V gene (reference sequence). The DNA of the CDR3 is TGCAGTGCTGAAAAATACAGGGGAGTGGATTCACCCCTCCACTTT. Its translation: CSAEKYRGVDSPLHF.

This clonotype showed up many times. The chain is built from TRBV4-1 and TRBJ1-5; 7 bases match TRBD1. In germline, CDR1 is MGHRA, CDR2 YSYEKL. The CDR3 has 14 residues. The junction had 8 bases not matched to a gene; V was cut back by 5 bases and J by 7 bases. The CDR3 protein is CASSKTGNGQPQHF. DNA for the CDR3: TGCGCCAGCAGCAAGACAGGGAACGGCCAGCCCCAGCATTTT.

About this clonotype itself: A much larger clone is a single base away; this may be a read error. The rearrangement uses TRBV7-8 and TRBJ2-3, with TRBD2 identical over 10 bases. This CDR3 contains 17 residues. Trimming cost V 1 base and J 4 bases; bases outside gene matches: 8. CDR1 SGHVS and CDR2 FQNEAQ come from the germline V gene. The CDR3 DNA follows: TGTGCCAGCAGCTTAGGCCGGACTAGCGGAGCAGCAGATACGCAGTATTTT. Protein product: CASSLGRTSGAADTQYF.

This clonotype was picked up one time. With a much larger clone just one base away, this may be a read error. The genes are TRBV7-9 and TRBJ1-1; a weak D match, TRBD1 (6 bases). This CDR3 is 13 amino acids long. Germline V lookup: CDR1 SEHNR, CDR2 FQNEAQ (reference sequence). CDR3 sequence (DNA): TGTGCCAGCAGCTTAGAAGGGGACACTGAAGCTCTCTTT. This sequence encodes CASSLEGDTEALF.

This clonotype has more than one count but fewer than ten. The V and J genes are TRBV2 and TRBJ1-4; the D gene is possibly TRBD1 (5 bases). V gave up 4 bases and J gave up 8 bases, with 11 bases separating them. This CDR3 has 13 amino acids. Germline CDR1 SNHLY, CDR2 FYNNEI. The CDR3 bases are TGTGCCAGCAGTGGTGGCGACAGAGAAAAACTGTTTTTT. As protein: CASSGGDREKLFF.

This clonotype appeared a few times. The CDR3 is CASSLSWARGSYNEQFF. The CDR3, as DNA: TGTGCCAGCAGTTTATCTTGGGCGCGCGGCTCCTACAATGAGCAGTTCTTC. The chain uses TRBV28 and TRBJ2-1; D ambiguous. The CDR3 has 17 amino acids. Germline loops: CDR1 MDHEN, CDR2 SYDVKM. Trimming stripped 1 base from V and 0 bases from J, with 13 bases between.

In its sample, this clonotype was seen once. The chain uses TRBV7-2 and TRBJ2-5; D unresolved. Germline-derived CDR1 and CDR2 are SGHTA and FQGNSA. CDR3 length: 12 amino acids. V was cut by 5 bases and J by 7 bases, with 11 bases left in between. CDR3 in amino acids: CASSPPVGTQYF. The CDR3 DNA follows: TGTGCCAGCAGCCCCCCCGTTGGGACCCAGTACTTC.

The CDR3 here is CASRKTSGSYEQYF. The CDR3 DNA reads TGCGCCAGCAGGAAGACTAGCGGGAGCTACGAGCAGTACTTC. The V and J genes are TRBV5-1 and TRBJ2-7; 12 positions match TRBD2. The CDR3 totals 14 residues. Trimming at V came to 5 bases and at J to 3 bases, leaving 3 bases not matched to a gene. Germline V gene lookup returns CDR1 SGHRS and CDR2 YFSETQ.

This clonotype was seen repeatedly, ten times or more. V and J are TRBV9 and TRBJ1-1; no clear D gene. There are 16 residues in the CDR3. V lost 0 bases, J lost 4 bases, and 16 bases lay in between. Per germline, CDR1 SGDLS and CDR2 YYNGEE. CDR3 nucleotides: TGTGCCAGCAGCGTAGGGTCGAGCGGACGGACCACTGAAGCTTTCTTT. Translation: CASSVGSSGRTTEAFF.

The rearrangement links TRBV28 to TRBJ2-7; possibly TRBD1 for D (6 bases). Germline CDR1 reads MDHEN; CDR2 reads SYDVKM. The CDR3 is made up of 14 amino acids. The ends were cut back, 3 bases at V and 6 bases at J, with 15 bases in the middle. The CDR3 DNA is TGTGCCAGCAGTTTGGGGACACCCAGGGGCGAGCAGTACTTC. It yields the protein CASSLGTPRGEQYF.

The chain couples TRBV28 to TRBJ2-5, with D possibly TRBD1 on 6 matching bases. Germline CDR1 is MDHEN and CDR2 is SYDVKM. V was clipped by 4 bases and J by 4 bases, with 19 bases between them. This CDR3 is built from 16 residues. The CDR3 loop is CASSSPIYGGPETQYF. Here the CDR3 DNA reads TGTGCCAGCAGTTCCCCAATTTATGGGGGCCCAGAGACCCAGTACTTC.

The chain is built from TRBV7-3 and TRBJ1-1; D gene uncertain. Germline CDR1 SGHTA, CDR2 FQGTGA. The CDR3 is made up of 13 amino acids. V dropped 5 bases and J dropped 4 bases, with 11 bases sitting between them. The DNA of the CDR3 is TGTGCCAGCAGCGGAGAGAGAGGCACTGAAGCTTTCTTT. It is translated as CASSGERGTEAFF.

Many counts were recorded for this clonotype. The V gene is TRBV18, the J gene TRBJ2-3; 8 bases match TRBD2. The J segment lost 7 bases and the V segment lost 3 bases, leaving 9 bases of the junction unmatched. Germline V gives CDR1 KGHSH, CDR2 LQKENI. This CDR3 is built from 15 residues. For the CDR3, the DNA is TGTGCCAGCTCACCCATGAGTAGCGGGACGAATACGCAGTATTTT. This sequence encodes CASSPMSSGTNTQYF. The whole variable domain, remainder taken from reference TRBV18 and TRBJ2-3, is NAGVMQNPRHLVRRRGQEARLRCSPMKGHSHVYWYRQLPEEGLKFMVYLQKENIIDESGMPKERFSAEFPKEGPSILRIQQVVRGDSAAYFCASSPMSSGTNTQYFGPGTRLTVL.

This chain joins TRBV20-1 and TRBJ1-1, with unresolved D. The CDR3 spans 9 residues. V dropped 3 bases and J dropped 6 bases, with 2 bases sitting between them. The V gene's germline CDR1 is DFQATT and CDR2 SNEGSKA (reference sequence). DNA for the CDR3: TGCAGTGCTAGGCCTGAAGCTTTCTTT. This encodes CSARPEAFF.

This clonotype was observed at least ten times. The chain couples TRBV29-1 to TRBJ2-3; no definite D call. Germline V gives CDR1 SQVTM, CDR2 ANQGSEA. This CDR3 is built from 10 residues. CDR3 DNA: TGCAACCCCGCGACAGATACGCAGTATTTT. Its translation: CNPATDTQYF.

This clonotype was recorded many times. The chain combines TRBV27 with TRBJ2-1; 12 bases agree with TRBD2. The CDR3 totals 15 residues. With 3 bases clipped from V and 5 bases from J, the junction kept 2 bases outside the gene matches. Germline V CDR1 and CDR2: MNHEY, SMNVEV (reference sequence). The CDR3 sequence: CASSFLAGGNNEQFF. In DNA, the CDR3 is TGTGCCAGCAGTTTTCTAGCGGGGGGGAACAATGAGCAGTTCTTC.

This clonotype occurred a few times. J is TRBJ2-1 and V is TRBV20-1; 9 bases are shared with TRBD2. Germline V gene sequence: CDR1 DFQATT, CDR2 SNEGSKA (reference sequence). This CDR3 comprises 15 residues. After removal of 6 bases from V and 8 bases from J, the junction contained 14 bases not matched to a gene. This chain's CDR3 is CSATVAGAPLDEQFF. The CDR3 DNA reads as TGCAGTGCCACCGTAGCGGGAGCTCCCCTGGATGAGCAGTTCTTC.

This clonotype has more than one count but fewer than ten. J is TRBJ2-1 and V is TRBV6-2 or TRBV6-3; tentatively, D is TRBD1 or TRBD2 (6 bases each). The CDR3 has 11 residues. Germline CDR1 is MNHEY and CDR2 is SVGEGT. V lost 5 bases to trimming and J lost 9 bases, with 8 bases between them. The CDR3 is CASSKGGEQFF. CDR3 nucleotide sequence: TGTGCCAGCAGTAAGGGGGGTGAGCAGTTCTTC.